The 15 T cell receptor beta chains reported below all come from one sample, sequenced in a study of cytomegalovirus exposure and HLA in healthy donors. Both 60 Vbeta primers and 13 Jbeta primers went into the PCR. Assay: immunoSEQ multiplex PCR; the TCRdb copy retains only in-frame clones and omits some. The profile shows roughly 120,000 clones, over 60% of them singletons. The sequenced sample consisted of PBMCs. The receptors shown here come from a human donor in good health.

The chain combines TRBV11-2 with TRBJ2-7, with 9 bases lining up with TRBD1. CDR1 is SGHAT, CDR2 FQNNGV, per germline. The CDR3 is made up of 17 amino acids. After removal of 1 base from V and 6 bases from J, the junction contained 13 bases not matched to a gene. The CDR3 DNA sequence: TGTGCCAGCAGCTTAGGTCGGGGCGGGACAGGGTCATTCGAGCAGTACTTC. As protein: CASSLGRGGTGSFEQYF.

V is TRBV10-3 and J is TRBJ2-7; TRBD1 might be the D (6 bases). The CDR3 covers 14 residues. Germline CDR1 is ENHRY and CDR2 is SYGVKD. Trimming pared 6 bases from V and 4 bases from J, leaving 16 bases between. The CDR3, as DNA: TGTGCCATCAGACCGGGGACAAGGGGTTACGAGCAGTACTTC. Translating gives CAIRPGTRGYEQYF.

CDR3 region: CASSYSRLDLTDTQYF. The CDR3 DNA sequence: TGTGCCAGCAGTTACTCGAGACTAGATCTGACAGATACGCAGTATTTT. The rearrangement joins TRBV6-6 to TRBJ2-3, with a possible D match to TRBD2 (6 bases). CDR3 size: 16 residues. Germline lookup yields CDR1 MNHNY and CDR2 SVGAGI (reference sequence). The V gene lost 0 bases and the J gene lost 3 bases, with 13 bases spanning the gap.

The count of this clone is one. This sequence joins TRBV21-1 and TRBJ2-2; the table names TRBD2, a call not compared with the DNA. TRBV21-1 is listed as a pseudogene. The CDR3 is 15 residues long. This CDR3 reads CASSNAMAPRGELFF. CDR3 bases: TGTGCCAGCAGCAACGCCATGGCACCGAGGGGGGAGCTGTTTTTT.

A few counts support this clone. This rearrangement joins TRBV18 to TRBJ1-1, with D maybe TRBD1 (5 bases). Per germline, CDR1 KGHSH and CDR2 LQKENI. The CDR3 spans 13 residues. The V end lost 5 bases, the J end lost 1 base, and 8 bases lay between the germline ends. The CDR3 DNA is TGTGCCAGCTCAGTGGACACGAACACTGAAGCTTTCTTT. Its protein is CASSVDTNTEAFF.

The chain carries TRBV27 and TRBJ2-2, with 9 bases lining up with TRBD2. Trimming cost V 8 bases and J 16 bases; bases outside gene matches: 14. The CDR3 contains 13 residues. Germline V gives CDR1 MNHEY, CDR2 SMNVEV (reference sequence). CDR3 sequence (DNA): TGTGCCAGCCAACCCGGAGCGGGAGGAGTTAGGTTTTTT. Protein: CASQPGAGGVRFF.

This clone appeared a few times. The rearrangement joins TRBV19 to TRBJ1-1; a weak D match, TRBD1 (5 bases). The CDR3 sequence is 13 residues long. Trimming removed 7 bases from V and 10 bases from J, with 19 bases in between. Germline CDR1 LNHDA, CDR2 SQIVND (reference sequence). CDR3 nucleotides: TGTGCCAGTACTCCTCGGACCACAGGTGGAGCTTTCTTT. Translation gives CASTPRTTGGAFF.

The table lists this clone with a few counts. The chain joins TRBV5-4 to TRBJ1-3, with D possibly TRBD1 on 5 matching bases. Trimming removed 2 bases from V and 0 bases from J, with 15 bases in between. The germline V gene has CDR1 SGHNT and CDR2 YYREEE (reference sequence). This CDR3 is 17 amino acids long. CDR3 in DNA: TGTGCCAGCAGCTTCGGGTCCCGACAGAGCTCTGGAAACACCATATATTTT. It specifies CASSFGSRQSSGNTIYF.

The genes are TRBV5-1 and TRBJ1-3; D gene ambiguous. CDR1 and CDR2 from the germline V gene are SGHRS and YFSETQ. V was clipped by 3 bases and J by 2 bases, with 15 bases between them. The CDR3 is 16 residues long. CDR3 nucleotide sequence: TGCGCCAGCAGCTCCGGACTTCAGGCTACTGGAAACACCATATATTTT. This sequence encodes CASSSGLQATGNTIYF.

There are a few counts of this clone. J is TRBJ2-7 and V is TRBV6-1; 9 bases are a match to TRBD1. V trimming: 10 bases; J trimming: 4 bases; junction bases outside the gene matches: 11. Germline CDR1 MNHNS, CDR2 SASEGT. This CDR3 comprises 14 residues. The CDR3 DNA follows: TGTGCCACTCTGACAGGGGGTGTTCCTTACGAGCAGTACTTC. This codes for CATLTGGVPYEQYF.

The V and J genes are TRBV7-3 and TRBJ2-5; TRBD2 matches at 11 bases. TRBJ2-7 matches the DNA end more closely, so the J call is doubtful. The CDR3 loop spans 15 amino acids. Germline lookup yields CDR1 SGHTA and CDR2 FQGTGA. CDR3: CASSYGLAGPYEQYF. CDR3 DNA sequence: TGTGCCAGCAGCTACGGACTAGCGGGTCCGTACGAGCAGTACTTC.

The chain combines TRBV4-2 with TRBJ2-3, with D hard to call. Trimming cost V 3 bases and J 1 base, with 5 bases left between them. The CDR3 contains 13 residues. CDR1 and CDR2 from the germline V gene are LGHNA and YNFKEQ. This CDR3 is CASSHPGTDTQYF. CDR3 bases: TGTGCCAGCAGCCACCCCGGCACAGATACGCAGTATTTT.

This chain joins TRBV4-1 and TRBJ1-5, with TRBD1 as a possible D gene (6 bases). Trimming removed 1 base from V and 2 bases from J, with 18 bases in between. The CDR3 covers 18 residues. From germline, CDR1 is MGHRA and CDR2 YSYEKL. The CDR3 here is CASSQVGGRGGGNQPQHF. CDR3 coding DNA: TGCGCCAGCAGCCAAGTCGGCGGAAGGGGGGGCGGCAATCAGCCCCAGCATTTT.

The rearrangement joins TRBV28 to TRBJ1-5; 10 bases agree with TRBD1. The CDR3 length is 16 residues. V dropped 5 bases and J dropped 4; count of bases not matched to a gene: 8. CDR1 is MDHEN and CDR2 is SYDVKM in the germline V gene. As DNA, the CDR3 is TGTGCCAGCAGTGTACAGGGACAGGGGATAAATCAGCCCCAGCATTTT. This codes for CASSVQGQGINQPQHF.

The V and J genes are TRBV5-1 and TRBJ1-3; D gene unclear. The ends were cut back, 4 bases at V and 0 bases at J, with 14 bases in the middle. The CDR3 runs to 16 residues. Per germline, CDR1 SGHRS and CDR2 YFSETQ. This CDR3 is CASSLFSENSGNTIYF. DNA of the CDR3: TGCGCCAGCAGCCTATTTTCTGAAAACTCTGGAAACACCATATATTTT.